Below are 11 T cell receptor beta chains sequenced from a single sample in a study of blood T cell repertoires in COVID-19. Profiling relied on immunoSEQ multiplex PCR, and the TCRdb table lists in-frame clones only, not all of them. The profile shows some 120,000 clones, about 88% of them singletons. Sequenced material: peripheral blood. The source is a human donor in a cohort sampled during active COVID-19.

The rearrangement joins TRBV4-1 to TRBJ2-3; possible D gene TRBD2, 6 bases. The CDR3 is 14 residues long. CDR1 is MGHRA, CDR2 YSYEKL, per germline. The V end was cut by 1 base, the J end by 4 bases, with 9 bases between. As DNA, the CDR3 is TGCGCCAGCAGCCAAGTGGCGGGGTCAGATACGCAGTATTTT. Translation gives CASSQVAGSDTQYF.

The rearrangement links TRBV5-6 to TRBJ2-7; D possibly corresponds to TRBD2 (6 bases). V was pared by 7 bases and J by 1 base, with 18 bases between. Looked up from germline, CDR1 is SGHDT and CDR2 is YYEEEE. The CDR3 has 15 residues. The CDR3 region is CASDSMSGGSYEQYF. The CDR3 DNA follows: TGTGCCAGCGACTCAATGTCCGGAGGGTCCTACGAGCAGTACTTC. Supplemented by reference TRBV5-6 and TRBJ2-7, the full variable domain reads DAGVTQSPTHLIKTRGQQVTLRCSPKSGHDTVSWYQQALGQGPQFIFQYYEEEERQRGNFPDRFSGHQFPNYSSELNVNALLLGDSALYLCASDSMSGGSYEQYFGPGTRLTVT.

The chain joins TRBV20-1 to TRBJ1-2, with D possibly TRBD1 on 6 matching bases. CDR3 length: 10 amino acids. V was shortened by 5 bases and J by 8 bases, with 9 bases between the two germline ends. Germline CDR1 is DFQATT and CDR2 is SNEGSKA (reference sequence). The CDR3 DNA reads TGCAGTGCTTACGGGACAGGCTACACCTTC. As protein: CSAYGTGYTF.

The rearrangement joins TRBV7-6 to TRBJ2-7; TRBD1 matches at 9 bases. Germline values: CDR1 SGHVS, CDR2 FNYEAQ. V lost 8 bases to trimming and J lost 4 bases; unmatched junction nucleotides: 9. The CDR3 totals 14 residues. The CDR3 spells CASSTDRGFYEQYF. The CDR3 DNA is TGTGCCAGCTCTACCGACAGGGGGTTTTACGAGCAGTACTTC.

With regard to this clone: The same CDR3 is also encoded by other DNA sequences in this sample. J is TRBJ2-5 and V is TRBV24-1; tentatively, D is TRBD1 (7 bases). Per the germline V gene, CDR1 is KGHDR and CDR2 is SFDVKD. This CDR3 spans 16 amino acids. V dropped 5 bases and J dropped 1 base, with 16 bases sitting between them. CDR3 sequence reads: CATSGGAGGFQETQYF. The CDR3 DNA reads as TGTGCCACCAGTGGGGGGGCAGGGGGTTTCCAAGAGACCCAGTACTTC.

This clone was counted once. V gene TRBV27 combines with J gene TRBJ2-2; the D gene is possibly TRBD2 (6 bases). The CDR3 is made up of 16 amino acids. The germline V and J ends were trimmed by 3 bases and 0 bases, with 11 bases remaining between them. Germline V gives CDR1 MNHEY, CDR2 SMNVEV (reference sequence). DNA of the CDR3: TGTGCCAGCAGTTTTCGGAGCGGGCCGAACACCGGGGAGCTGTTTTTT. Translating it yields CASSFRSGPNTGELFF.

DNA for the CDR3: TGTGCCACCCAGAGCGGCTATTACAATGAGCAGTTCTTC. This codes for CATQSGYYNEQFF. V and J are TRBV28 and TRBJ2-1; TRBD2 is a possible D gene (5 bases). The ends were cut back, 10 bases at V and 4 bases at J, with 14 bases in the middle. Germline CDR1 and CDR2: MDHEN and SYDVKM. This CDR3 is built from 13 residues.

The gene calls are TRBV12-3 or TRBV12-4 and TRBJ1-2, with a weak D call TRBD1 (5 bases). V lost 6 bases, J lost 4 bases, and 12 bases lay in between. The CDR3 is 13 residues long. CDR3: CASRGQESYGYTF. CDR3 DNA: TGTGCCAGCAGGGGGCAGGAGTCCTATGGCTACACCTTC.

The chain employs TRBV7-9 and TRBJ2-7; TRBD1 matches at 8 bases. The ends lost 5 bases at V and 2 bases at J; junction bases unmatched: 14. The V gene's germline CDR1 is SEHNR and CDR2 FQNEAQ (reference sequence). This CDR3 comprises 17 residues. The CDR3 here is CASSPPTGEKGAYEQYF. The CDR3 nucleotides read TGTGCCAGCAGCCCCCCGACAGGGGAAAAGGGAGCCTACGAGCAGTACTTC.

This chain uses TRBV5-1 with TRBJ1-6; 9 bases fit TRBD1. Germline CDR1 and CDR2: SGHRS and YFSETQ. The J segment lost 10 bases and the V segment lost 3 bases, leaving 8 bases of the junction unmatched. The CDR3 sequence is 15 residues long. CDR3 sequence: CASSSGQGRGSPLHF. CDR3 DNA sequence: TGCGCCAGCAGCTCCGGACAGGGGAGAGGCTCACCCCTCCACTTT. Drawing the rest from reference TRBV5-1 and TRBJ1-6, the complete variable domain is KAGVTQTPRYLIKTRGQQVTLSCSPISGHRSVSWYQQTPGQGLQFLFEYFSETQRNKGNFPGRFSGRQFSNSRSEMNVSTLELGDSALYLCASSSGQGRGSPLHFGNGTRLTVT.

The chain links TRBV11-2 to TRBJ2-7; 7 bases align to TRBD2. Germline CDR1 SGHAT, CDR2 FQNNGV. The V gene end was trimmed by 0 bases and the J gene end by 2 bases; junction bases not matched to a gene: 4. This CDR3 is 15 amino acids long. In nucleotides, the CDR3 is TGTGCCAGCAGCTTAGAGGCTAGCGGAACCTACGAGCAGTACTTC. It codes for CASSLEASGTYEQYF.